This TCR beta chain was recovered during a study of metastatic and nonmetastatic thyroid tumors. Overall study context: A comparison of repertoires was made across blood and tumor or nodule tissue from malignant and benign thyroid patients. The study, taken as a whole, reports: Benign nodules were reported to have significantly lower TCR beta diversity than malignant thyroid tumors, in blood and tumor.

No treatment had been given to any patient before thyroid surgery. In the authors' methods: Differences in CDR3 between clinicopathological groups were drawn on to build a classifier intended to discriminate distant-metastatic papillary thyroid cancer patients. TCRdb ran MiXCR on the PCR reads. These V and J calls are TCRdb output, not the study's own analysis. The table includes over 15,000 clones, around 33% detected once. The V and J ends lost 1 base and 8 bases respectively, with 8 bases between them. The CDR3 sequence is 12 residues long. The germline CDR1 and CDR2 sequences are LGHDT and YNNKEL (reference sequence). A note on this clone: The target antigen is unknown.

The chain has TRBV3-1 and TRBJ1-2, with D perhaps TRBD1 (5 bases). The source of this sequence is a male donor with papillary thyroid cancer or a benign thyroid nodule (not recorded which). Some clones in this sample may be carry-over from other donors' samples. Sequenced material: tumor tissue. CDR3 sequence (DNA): TGTGCCAGCAGCCAAGTGGGGGACGGCTACACCTTC. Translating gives CASSQVGDGYTF.